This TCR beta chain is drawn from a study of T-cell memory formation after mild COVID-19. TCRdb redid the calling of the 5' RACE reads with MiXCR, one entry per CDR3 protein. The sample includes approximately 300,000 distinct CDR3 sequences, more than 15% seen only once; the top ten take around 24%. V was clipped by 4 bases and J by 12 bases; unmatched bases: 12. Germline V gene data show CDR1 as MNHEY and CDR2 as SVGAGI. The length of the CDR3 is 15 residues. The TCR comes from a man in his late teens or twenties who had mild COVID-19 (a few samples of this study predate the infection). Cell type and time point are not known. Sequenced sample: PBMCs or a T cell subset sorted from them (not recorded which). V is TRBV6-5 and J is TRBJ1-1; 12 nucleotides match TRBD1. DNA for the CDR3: TGTGCCAGCAGTTGGCCGGGACAGGGGGCGAGCAAAACTTTCTTT. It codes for CASSWPGQGASKTFF.